These 25 T cell receptor beta chains were sequenced from one sample in a study of blood T cell repertoires in COVID-19. Measured with immunoSEQ multiplex PCR; TCRdb has only the in-frame clones, and not every one. Found here are 190,000 or so clones, approximately 86% of them singletons; the top ten hold around 2.1%. The sample consisted of PBMCs or T cells enriched from blood (not recorded which). The receptor set was obtained from a woman in her 30s who had recovered from COVID-19.

The chain employs TRBV4-1 and TRBJ1-6; D gene unclear. Deletions cut 2 bases from V and 0 bases from J, with 8 bases between. This CDR3 contains 16 residues. Germline-derived CDR1 and CDR2 are MGHRA and YSYEKL. This chain's CDR3 is CASSQLRSSYNSPLHF. CDR3 sequence (DNA): TGCGCCAGCAGCCAATTGAGGAGCTCCTATAATTCACCCCTCCACTTT.

This clone occurred a few times. This chain joins TRBV11-3 and TRBJ2-7; D not certain. Per germline, CDR1 SGHNT and CDR2 YENEEA. The CDR3 consists of 13 residues. Trimming shortened V by 1 base and J by 0 bases, and 4 bases separated the two germline ends. CDR3 sequence reads: CASSLARSYEQYF. For the CDR3, the DNA is TGTGCCAGCAGCTTAGCTCGCTCCTACGAGCAGTACTTC.

The genes are TRBV30 and TRBJ1-2, with no clear D. Trimming cost V 5 bases and J 5 bases, with 9 bases left between them. From germline, CDR1 is GTSNPN and CDR2 SVGIG (reference sequence). This CDR3 region has 11 residues. Here the CDR3 DNA reads TGTGCCTGGCGGCCAGCGTATGGCTACACCTTC. It codes for CAWRPAYGYTF. Full variable domain (remainder filled in from reference TRBV30 and TRBJ1-2): SQTIHQWPATLVQPVGSPLSLECTVEGTSNPNLYWYRQAAGRGLQLLFYSVGIGQISSEVPQNLSASRPQDRQFILSSKKLLLSDSGFYLCAWRPAYGYTFGSGTRLTVV.

CDR3 region: CASSKGRGEAFF. The CDR3 DNA is TGTGCCAGCAGCAAAGGCCGGGGAGAAGCTTTCTTT. The rearrangement links TRBV7-2 to TRBJ1-1; no clear D. The ends were cut back, 5 bases at V and 8 bases at J, with 12 bases in the middle. Germline loops: CDR1 SGHTA, CDR2 FQGNSA. The CDR3 runs to 12 residues. The whole variable domain, remainder taken from reference TRBV7-2 and TRBJ1-1, is GAGVSQSPSNKVTEKGKDVELRCDPISGHTALYWYRQSLGQGLEFLIYFQGNSAPDKSGLPSDRFSAERTGGSVSTLTIQRTQQEDSAVYLCASSKGRGEAFFGQGTRLTVV.

The chain combines TRBV2 with TRBJ1-6; perhaps TRBD1 as D (6 bases). Germline lookup yields CDR1 SNHLY and CDR2 FYNNEI. The CDR3 has 15 residues. Trimming pared 7 bases from V and 6 bases from J, leaving 16 bases between. The CDR3 reads CASTEQGPPNSPLHF. The CDR3 nucleotides are TGTGCCAGCACGGAACAGGGCCCTCCTAATTCACCCCTCCACTTT.

The V call is TRBV4-2, the J call TRBJ2-7, with D possibly matching TRBD2 (5 bases). Deletions cut 1 base from V and 3 bases from J, with 10 bases between. Per the germline V gene, CDR1 is LGHNA and CDR2 is YNFKEQ. This CDR3 has 14 residues. CDR3 loop: CASSQASGDYEQYF. The CDR3 bases are TGTGCCAGCAGCCAAGCGAGCGGCGACTACGAGCAGTACTTC.

The chain employs TRBV24-1 and TRBJ2-5; TRBD1 matches 7 bases. CDR3 length: 15 amino acids. Germline V gene lookup returns CDR1 KGHDR and CDR2 SFDVKD. J lost 5 bases, V lost 4 bases, and 9 bases had no gene match. The CDR3 here is CATSDPRQGRETQYF. CDR3 in DNA: TGTGCCACCAGTGACCCAAGACAGGGTCGGGAGACCCAGTACTTC.

The CDR3 bases are TGTGCCAGCAGTTACTCAGAGCGGGGGGGCACAGATACGCAGTATTTT. It encodes CASSYSERGGTDTQYF. The chain employs TRBV6-2 or TRBV6-3 and TRBJ2-3; 9 positions agree with TRBD2. The CDR3 contains 16 residues. Germline-derived CDR1 and CDR2 are MNHEY and SVGEGT. The V gene end was trimmed by 0 bases and the J gene end by 1 base; junction bases not matched to a gene: 2.

The V call is TRBV9, the J call TRBJ1-1; D gene ambiguous. Trimming left V 1 base short and J 3 bases short, with 13 bases between. This CDR3 spans 15 amino acids. CDR1 is SGDLS, CDR2 YYNGEE, per germline. The CDR3: CASSVRGHGDTEAFF. CDR3 DNA: TGTGCCAGCAGCGTACGAGGGCATGGAGACACTGAAGCTTTCTTT.

The chain is built from TRBV30 and TRBJ2-5; D is uncertain. Deletions cut 0 bases from V and 5 bases from J, with 4 bases between. This CDR3 contains 11 residues. Looked up from germline, CDR1 is GTSNPN and CDR2 is SVGIG (reference sequence). CDR3 sequence: CAWSVRETQYF. For the CDR3, the DNA is TGTGCCTGGAGTGTGCGGGAGACCCAGTACTTC.

The V gene is TRBV27, the J gene TRBJ1-1, with 11 bases fitting TRBD1. After removal of 3 bases from V and 7 bases from J, the junction contained 4 bases not matched to a gene. The CDR3 extends over 14 amino acids. Per the germline V gene, CDR1 is MNHEY and CDR2 is SMNVEV (reference sequence). The CDR3 bases are TGTGCCAGCAGTTTTGGGACAGGGGGTTTTGAAGCTTTCTTT. This sequence encodes CASSFGTGGFEAFF.

This clone was detected once. This chain joins TRBV2 and TRBJ1-3, with TRBD1 as a possible D gene (5 bases). Germline CDR1 reads SNHLY; CDR2 reads FYNNEI. Trimming took 0 bases from V and 2 from J, leaving 8 bases between them. The CDR3 contains 15 residues. DNA of the CDR3: TGTGCCAGCAGTGAAGCGTCCAGGGCTGGAAACACCATATATTTT. It encodes CASSEASRAGNTIYF.

The CDR3: CASSEDRGAKNIQYF. Here the CDR3 DNA reads TGTGCCAGCAGTGAAGACAGGGGGGCCAAAAACATTCAGTACTTC. V is TRBV2 and J is TRBJ2-4, with 8 bases matching TRBD1. There are 15 residues in the CDR3. Trimming at V came to 1 base and at J to 1 base, leaving 0 bases not matched to a gene. Germline CDR1 SNHLY, CDR2 FYNNEI.

This clone was detected only once. This rearrangement joins TRBV5-8 to TRBJ1-1, with 9 positions matching TRBD1. Trimming at V came to 5 bases and at J to 7 bases, leaving 9 bases not matched to a gene. Germline V gene lookup returns CDR1 SGHTS and CDR2 YDEGEE. The CDR3 spans 14 residues. The CDR3 DNA follows: TGTGCCAGCAGTTATCTGGACAGGGGTGATGAAGCTTTCTTT. Translated, it gives CASSYLDRGDEAFF.

The rearrangement uses TRBV19 and TRBJ2-7; D unresolved. The V gene lost 1 base and the J gene lost 5 bases, with 9 bases spanning the gap. This CDR3 is built from 13 residues. Germline V lookup: CDR1 LNHDA, CDR2 SQIVND (reference sequence). The CDR3 spells CASSIGYRNEQYF. DNA for the CDR3: TGTGCCAGTAGTATAGGGTACAGAAACGAGCAGTACTTC.

The J gene is TRBJ2-1, the V gene TRBV5-1, with 10 bases lining up with TRBD1. Germline values: CDR1 SGHRS, CDR2 YFSETQ. V was pared by 3 bases and J by 2 bases, with 5 bases of the junction left unmatched. There are 16 residues in the CDR3. The CDR3 region is CASSSWDRGPYNEQFF. The CDR3 DNA reads TGCGCCAGCAGCTCGTGGGACAGGGGTCCCTACAATGAGCAGTTCTTC.

This chain uses TRBV7-2 with TRBJ1-4; 7 bases line up with TRBD1. The CDR3 contains 15 residues. The J segment lost 5 bases and the V segment lost 1 base, leaving 4 bases of the junction unmatched. Germline loops: CDR1 SGHTA, CDR2 FQGNSA. CDR3 bases: TGTGCCAGCAGCTTAGGAGGGACAGCAAATGAAAAACTGTTTTTT. This encodes CASSLGGTANEKLFF.

Turning to this clone: This sample also contains other DNA sequences that code for the same CDR3. The gene calls are TRBV29-1 and TRBJ1-1; possibly TRBD1 for D (5 bases). The V and J ends lost 4 bases and 1 base respectively, with 7 bases between them. This CDR3 has 12 amino acids. Germline values: CDR1 SQVTM, CDR2 ANQGSEA. This CDR3 is CSVGGQNTEAFF. CDR3 in DNA: TGCAGCGTTGGGGGCCAGAACACTGAAGCTTTCTTT.

The V call is TRBV2, the J call TRBJ1-5, with 9 bases identical to TRBD1. Germline CDR1 and CDR2: SNHLY and FYNNEI. CDR3 length: 15 residues. Losses at the gene ends were 7 bases for V and 2 bases for J; bases not matched to a gene: 6. Here the CDR3 DNA reads TGTGCCAGCACCGGACGGACAGGGGGCAATCAGCCCCAGCATTTT. Its protein is CASTGRTGGNQPQHF.

The rearrangement uses TRBV10-1 and TRBJ2-3, with D possibly matching TRBD2 (5 bases). Germline-derived CDR1 and CDR2 are WNHNN and SYGVQD (reference sequence). The CDR3 loop spans 15 amino acids. With 2 bases removed from V and 3 bases from J, the gap between germline ends came to 12 bases. CDR3 bases: TGCGCCAGCAGTGAGGGCGAACCGGGGACAGATACGCAGTATTTT. Translation: CASSEGEPGTDTQYF.

The rearrangement uses TRBV5-1 and TRBJ2-3; TRBD2 might be the D (5 bases). In germline, CDR1 is SGHRS, CDR2 YFSETQ. CDR3 length: 14 amino acids. V was pared by 3 bases and J by 2 bases, with 10 bases between. CDR3 DNA sequence: TGCGCCAGCAGCTCCACCCGGGACACAGATACGCAGTATTTT. Translating it yields CASSSTRDTDTQYF.

This clone was seen only once. The chain joins TRBV11-3 to TRBJ2-1, with D maybe TRBD2 (6 bases). Germline CDR1 SGHNT, CDR2 YENEEA. V was clipped by 1 base and J by 5 bases, with 9 bases between them. This CDR3 spans 14 amino acids. The CDR3 region has the DNA TGTGCCAGCAGCTTAGTATGGACTAACAATGAGCAGTTCTTC. Amino acids: CASSLVWTNNEQFF.

The chain employs TRBV7-9 and TRBJ2-3; 9 bases are shared with TRBD2. The germline V gene has CDR1 SEHNR and CDR2 FQNEAQ (reference sequence). The CDR3 runs to 16 residues. With 2 bases clipped from V and 4 bases from J, the junction kept 7 bases outside the gene matches. CDR3 coding DNA: TGTGCCAGCAGCTTAACCTTAGCGGGAGCTGCAGATACGCAGTATTTT. This gives the protein CASSLTLAGAADTQYF.

This clone was seen a few times. This rearrangement joins TRBV5-6 to TRBJ2-3, with D tentatively TRBD1 (6 bases). Germline CDR1 reads SGHDT; CDR2 reads YYEEEE. CDR3 length: 16 amino acids. The ends were cut back, 1 base at V and 2 bases at J, with 14 bases in the middle. CDR3 nucleotide sequence: TGTGCCAGCAGCTTGATACCGGGACACAACACAGATACGCAGTATTTT. Translating gives CASSLIPGHNTDTQYF.

The chain couples TRBV27 to TRBJ1-1; D possibly corresponds to TRBD1 (5 bases). The CDR3 runs 14 residues. Germline V gene data show CDR1 as MNHEY and CDR2 as SMNVEV (reference sequence). V shed 5 bases and J shed 3 bases, with 13 bases lying between them. The CDR3 DNA is TGTGCCAGCAGTGATGGCGGGGCGGACACTGAAGCTTTCTTT. It yields the protein CASSDGGADTEAFF.